What follows are 3 T cell receptor beta chains derived from one specimen sequenced in a study of naive CD8 T cells in extremely preterm neonates. Only in-frame clones appear in the TCRdb table, and some are missing; sequencing was by immunoSEQ multiplex PCR. This repertoire shows 4,000 to 4,500 clones, approximately 97% found once; its top ten account for around 0.73%. Sequenced: naive CD8+ T cells from blood. The receptor source for this set is a human donor in good health.

V gene TRBV4-1 combines with J gene TRBJ1-5; no clear D gene. Trimming stripped 0 bases from V and 3 bases from J, with 15 bases between. This CDR3 region has 17 residues. CDR1 is MGHRA and CDR2 is YSYEKL in the germline V gene. The CDR3 loop reads CASSQDGSEETNQPQHF. In DNA, the CDR3 is TGCGCCAGCAGCCAAGATGGGTCTGAGGAGACCAATCAGCCCCAGCATTTT.

The chain joins TRBV6-1 to TRBJ2-7, with D possibly TRBD1 on 6 matching bases. The CDR3 totals 15 residues. CDR1 and CDR2 from the germline V gene are MNHNS and SASEGT. Trimming cost V 4 bases and J 0 bases, with 13 bases left between them. The CDR3 DNA reads TGTGCCAGCAGTGTATACAGGGCAAGCTCCTACGAGCAGTACGTC. It translates to CASSVYRASSYEQYV.

The V call is TRBV6-5, the J call TRBJ1-1; no reliable D call. This CDR3 is 14 amino acids long. Germline values: CDR1 MNHEY, CDR2 SVGAGI. V lost 6 bases and J 3 bases, leaving 14 bases between the germline ends. CDR3 coding DNA: TGTGCCAGCAGCGCCCGTAGTGGAGACACTGAAGCTTTCTTT. Protein: CASSARSGDTEAFF.